This T cell receptor (beta chain) was identified during a study of human T cells and chemical hapten exposure (dated by TCRdb to about 2021). At the level of the whole study: For sensitization, 2% DPC in acetone was applied to a roughly 2 cm by roughly 2 cm area of upper inner arm skin. Throughout the study period of 20 to 25 weeks, patients also received therapeutic DPC doses to the scalp every week. Patch testing was done on the upper back using Finn chambers containing 0.01% DPC, and results were scored after 6 days according to International Contact Dermatitis Research Group standards. Most of the patients in the cohort were female, and the cohort covered alopecia areata with under or over 50% scalp involvement, alopecia totalis and alopecia universalis. The libraries were sequenced as a pool, and the TCR yield per sample differed mostly because of small variations in library volumes within the pool. Some 29 alopecia patients provided blood for TCR sequencing at one to four time points (pre-sensitization, 2, 6 and 24 weeks). The study tracked peripheral blood TCR repertoire changes in vivo during primary and secondary sensitization to the hapten diphenylcyclopropenone (DPC) in alopecia patients. Blood samples were taken from patients before sensitization (week 0) and then at 2, 6 and about 24 weeks after DPC sensitization.

V is cut by 6 bases and J by 6 bases, and the space between the germline ends is 12 bases. Sequences ENHRY (CDR1) and SYGVKD (CDR2) are obtained from the germline V gene. CDR3 length: 12 amino acids, cysteine to phenylalanine. Just the 36-base CDR3 DNA is kept, in frame starting at base 1. Concerning this clonotype: The target of this receptor is not known. No much larger clone exists at a distance of one base, and base qualities are not known.

Receptor libraries were prepared by RACE. This sample was sequenced with a NextSeq 500. During library preparation, unique molecular identifiers were attached to individual cDNA molecules so that TCRs could be counted in a quantitative, reproducible way. Each blood RNA sample was used to sequence both TCR alpha and TCR beta chains. The paper's processing steps were these. Samples had a median of around 92,000 TCRs, with a range from 23,224 to 690,600. V, J and CDR3 annotation of the TCR reads was carried out using the Decombinator software suite. To make PS versus PT1 abundance plots, every sample was subsampled to the same number of TCRs (28,000). Expanded TCRs were defined as absent before sensitization and observed at least eight times at the 2-week time point. TCRdb reran the public reads through fastp at Q25 and MiXCR, keeping productive beta chains. All rows with the same CDR3 protein become a single entry with the most common DNA and genes. The V and J calls reflect TCRdb's pipeline rather than the authors' work. This sample is represented by about 52,000 distinct CDR3 sequences; 9% to 10% of them were singletons. In total, the top ten clones hold roughly 15% of the sample.

The time point label, read with the paper, signifies: patch test 3, about 24 weeks after DPC sensitization. The label giving this sample's treatment or condition can be read as: therapeutic diphenylcyclopropenone sensitization with weekly scalp DPC. At each patch-test visit, blood was drawn before the patch test was applied. Patients were considered eligible if aged 18 to 70, diagnosed with alopecia and deemed suitable for DPC therapy, and patients were excluded if pregnant. Total RNA was extracted from unfractionated whole blood that had been collected in Tempus Blood RNA tubes. The investigation overall reported the following: Because all patients had alopecia, a presumed autoimmune disease, the immune response of the patients might differ from that of healthy individuals. Patch test score correlated positively with the number of PT1 expanded TCRs, reaching significance at thresholds 8, 16 and 32 but not at 4. After repeated subsampling, changes were observed in the strength of the expansion versus patch-test correlation and in the threshold at which the correlation became significant. Significantly more large CDR3 similarity clusters were formed by expanded TCRs than by pre-sensitization or healthy control sets, consistent with antigen-driven responses. DPC sensitization did not change the number of TCRs with a frequency above 1 in 1000, and there was no evidence of changes in global repertoire structure.

This TCR was recovered from a woman aged 40-49 years with alopecia areata. Some clones in this sample may be carry-over from other donors' samples. The sequencing here drew on whole blood, taken in connection with sensitization to the hapten diphenylcyclopropenone (DPC). The chain was built from TRBV10-3 and TRBJ2-7; TRBD2 might be the D gene, on 6 matching bases. The CDR3 region reads CAIRSGVGEQYF. The DNA sequence follows: TGTGCCATCAGATCGGGGGTGGGCGAGCAGTACTTC.